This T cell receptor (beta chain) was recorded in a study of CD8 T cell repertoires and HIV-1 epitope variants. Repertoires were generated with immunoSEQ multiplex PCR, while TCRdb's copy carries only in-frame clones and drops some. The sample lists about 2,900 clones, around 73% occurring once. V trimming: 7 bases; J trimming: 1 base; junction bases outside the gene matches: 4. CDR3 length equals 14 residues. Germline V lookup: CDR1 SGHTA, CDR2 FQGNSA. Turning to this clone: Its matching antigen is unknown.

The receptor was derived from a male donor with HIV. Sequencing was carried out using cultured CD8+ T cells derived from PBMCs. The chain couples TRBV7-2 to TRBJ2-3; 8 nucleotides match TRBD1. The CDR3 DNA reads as TGTGCCAGCACAGACAGGGGTCGCACAGATACGCAGTATTTT. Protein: CASTDRGRTDTQYF.